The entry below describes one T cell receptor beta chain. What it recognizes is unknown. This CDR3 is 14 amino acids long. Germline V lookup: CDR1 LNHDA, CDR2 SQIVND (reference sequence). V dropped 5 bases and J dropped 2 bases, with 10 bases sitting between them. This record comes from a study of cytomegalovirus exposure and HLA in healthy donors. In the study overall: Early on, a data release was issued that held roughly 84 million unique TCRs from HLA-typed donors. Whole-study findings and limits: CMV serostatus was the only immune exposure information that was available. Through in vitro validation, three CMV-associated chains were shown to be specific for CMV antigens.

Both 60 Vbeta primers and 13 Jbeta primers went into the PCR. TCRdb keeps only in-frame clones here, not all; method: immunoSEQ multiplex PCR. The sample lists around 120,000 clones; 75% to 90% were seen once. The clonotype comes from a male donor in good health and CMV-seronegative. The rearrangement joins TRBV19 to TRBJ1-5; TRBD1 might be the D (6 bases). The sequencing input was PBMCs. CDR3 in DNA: TGTGCCAGTAGTGTATCAGGGGGCAATCAGCCCCAGCATTTT. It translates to CASSVSGGNQPQHF.